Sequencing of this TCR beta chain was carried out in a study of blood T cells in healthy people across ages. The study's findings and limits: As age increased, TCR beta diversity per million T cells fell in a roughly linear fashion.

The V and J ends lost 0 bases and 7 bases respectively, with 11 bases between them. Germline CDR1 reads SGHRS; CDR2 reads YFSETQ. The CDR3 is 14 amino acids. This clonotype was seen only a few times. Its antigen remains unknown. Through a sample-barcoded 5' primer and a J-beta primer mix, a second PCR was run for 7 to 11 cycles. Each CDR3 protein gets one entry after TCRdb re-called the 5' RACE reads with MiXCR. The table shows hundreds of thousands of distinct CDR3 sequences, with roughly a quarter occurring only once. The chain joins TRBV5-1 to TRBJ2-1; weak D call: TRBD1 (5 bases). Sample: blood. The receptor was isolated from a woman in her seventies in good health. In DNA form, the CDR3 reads TGCGCCAGCAGCTTGGCCAGGGCCCCTAATGAGCAGTTCTTC. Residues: CASSLARAPNEQFF.